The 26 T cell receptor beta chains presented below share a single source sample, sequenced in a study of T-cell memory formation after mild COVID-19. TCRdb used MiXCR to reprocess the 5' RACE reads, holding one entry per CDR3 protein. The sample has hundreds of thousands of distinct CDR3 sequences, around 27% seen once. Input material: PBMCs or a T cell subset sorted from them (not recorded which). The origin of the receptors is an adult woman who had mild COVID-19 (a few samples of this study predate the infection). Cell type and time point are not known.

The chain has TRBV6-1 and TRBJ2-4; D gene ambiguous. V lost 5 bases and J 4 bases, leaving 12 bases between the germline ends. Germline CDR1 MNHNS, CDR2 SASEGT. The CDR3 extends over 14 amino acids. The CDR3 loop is CASSIRDSKNIQYF. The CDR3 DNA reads TGTGCCAGCAGTATCCGAGACTCTAAAAACATTCAGTACTTC.

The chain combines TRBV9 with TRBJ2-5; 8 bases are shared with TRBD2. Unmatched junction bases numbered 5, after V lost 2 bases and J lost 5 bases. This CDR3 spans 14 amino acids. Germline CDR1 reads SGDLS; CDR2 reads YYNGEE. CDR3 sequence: CASSVSGGGETQYF. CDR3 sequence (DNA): TGTGCCAGCAGCGTTAGCGGCGGGGGGGAGACCCAGTACTTC.

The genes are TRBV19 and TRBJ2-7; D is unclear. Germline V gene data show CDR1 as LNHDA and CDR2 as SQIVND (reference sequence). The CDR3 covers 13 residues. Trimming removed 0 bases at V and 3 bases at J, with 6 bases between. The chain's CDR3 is CASSIEGYYEQYF. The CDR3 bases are TGTGCCAGTAGTATAGAAGGGTACTACGAGCAGTACTTC.

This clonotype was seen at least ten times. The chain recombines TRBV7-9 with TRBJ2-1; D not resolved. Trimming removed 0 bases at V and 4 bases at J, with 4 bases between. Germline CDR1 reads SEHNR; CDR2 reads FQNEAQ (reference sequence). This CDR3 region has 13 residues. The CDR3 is CASSLAPYNEQFF. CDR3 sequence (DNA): TGTGCCAGCAGCTTAGCGCCTTACAATGAGCAGTTCTTC.

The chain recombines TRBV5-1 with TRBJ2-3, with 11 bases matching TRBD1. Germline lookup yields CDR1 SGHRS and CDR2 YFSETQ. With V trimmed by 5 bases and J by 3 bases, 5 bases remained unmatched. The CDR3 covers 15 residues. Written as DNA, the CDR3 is TGCGCCAGCAGTGGTGGGACAGGGGGAACAGATACGCAGTATTTT. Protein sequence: CASSGGTGGTDTQYF.

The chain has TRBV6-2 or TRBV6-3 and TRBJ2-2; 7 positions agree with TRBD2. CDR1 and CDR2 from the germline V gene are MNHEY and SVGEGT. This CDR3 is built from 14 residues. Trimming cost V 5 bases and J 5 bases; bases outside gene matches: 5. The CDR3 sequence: CASSSPGRTGELFF. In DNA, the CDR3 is TGTGCCAGCAGTAGCCCCGGGAGGACCGGGGAGCTGTTTTTT.

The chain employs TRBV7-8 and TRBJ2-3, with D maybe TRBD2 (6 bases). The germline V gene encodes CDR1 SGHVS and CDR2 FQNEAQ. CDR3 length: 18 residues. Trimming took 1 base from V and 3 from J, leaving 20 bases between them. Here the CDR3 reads CASSLVVFLGSQTDTQYF. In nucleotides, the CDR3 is TGTGCCAGCAGCTTAGTTGTCTTTCTCGGGAGCCAGACAGATACGCAGTATTTT.

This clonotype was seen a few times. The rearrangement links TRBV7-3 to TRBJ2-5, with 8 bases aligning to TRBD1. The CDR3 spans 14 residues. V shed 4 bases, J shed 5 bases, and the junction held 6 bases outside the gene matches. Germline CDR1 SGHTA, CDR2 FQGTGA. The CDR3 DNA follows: TGTGCCAGCAGCTACCAGGGGGCGGGCGAGACCCAGTACTTC. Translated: CASSYQGAGETQYF.

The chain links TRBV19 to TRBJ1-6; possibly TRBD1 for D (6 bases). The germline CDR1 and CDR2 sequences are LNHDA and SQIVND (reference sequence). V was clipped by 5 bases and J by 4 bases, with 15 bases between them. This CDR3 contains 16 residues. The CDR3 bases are TGTGCCAGTAGTCAGACAGGAAACCTGTATAATTCACCCCTCCACTTT. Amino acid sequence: CASSQTGNLYNSPLHF.

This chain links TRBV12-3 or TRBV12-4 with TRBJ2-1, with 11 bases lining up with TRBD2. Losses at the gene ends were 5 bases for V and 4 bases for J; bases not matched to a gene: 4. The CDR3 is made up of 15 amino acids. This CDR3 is CASSDLAGGYNEQFF. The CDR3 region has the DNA TGTGCCAGCAGTGACCTAGCGGGGGGATACAATGAGCAGTTCTTC.

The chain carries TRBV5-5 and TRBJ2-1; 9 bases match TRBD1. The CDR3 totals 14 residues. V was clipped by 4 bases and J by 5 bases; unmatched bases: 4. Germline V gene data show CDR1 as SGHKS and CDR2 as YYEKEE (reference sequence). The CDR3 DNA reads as TGTGCCAGCAGCCAGGGACAGGGTGACAATGAGCAGTTCTTC. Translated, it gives CASSQGQGDNEQFF.

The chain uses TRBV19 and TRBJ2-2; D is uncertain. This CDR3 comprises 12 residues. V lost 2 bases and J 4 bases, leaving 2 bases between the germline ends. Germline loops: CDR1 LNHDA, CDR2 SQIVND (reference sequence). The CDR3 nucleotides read TGTGCCAGTAGTATACCCACCGGGGAGCTGTTTTTT. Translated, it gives CASSIPTGELFF.

The DNA for the CDR3 is TGTGCCAGCAGCAGCCCAGGGGAGATGAACACTGAAGCTTTCTTT. It is translated as CASSSPGEMNTEAFF. The chain uses TRBV7-9 and TRBJ1-1; maybe TRBD1 (6 bases). The CDR3 has 15 amino acids. V was pared by 5 bases and J by 0 bases, with 13 bases between. Germline V gene data show CDR1 as SEHNR and CDR2 as FQNEAQ (reference sequence).

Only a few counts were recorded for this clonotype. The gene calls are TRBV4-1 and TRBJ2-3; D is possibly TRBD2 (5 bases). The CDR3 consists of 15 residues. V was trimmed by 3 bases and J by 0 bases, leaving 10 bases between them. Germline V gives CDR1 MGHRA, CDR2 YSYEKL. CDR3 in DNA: TGCGCCAGCAGCCAGAGGGAGTCTAGCACAGATACGCAGTATTTT. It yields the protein CASSQRESSTDTQYF.

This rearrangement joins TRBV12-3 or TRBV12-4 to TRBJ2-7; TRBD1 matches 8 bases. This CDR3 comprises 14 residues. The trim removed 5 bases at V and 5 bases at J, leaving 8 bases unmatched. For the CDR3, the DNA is TGTGCCAGCAGTCAAGGACAGGGTGTCCACGAGCAGTACTTC. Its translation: CASSQGQGVHEQYF.

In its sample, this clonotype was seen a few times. In DNA form, the CDR3 reads TGTGCCAGCAGTGTGGGAGGGCCTGGGGCCAACGTCCTGACTTTC. Translated: CASSVGGPGANVLTF. The chain joins TRBV2 to TRBJ2-6; 7 bases map to TRBD2. This CDR3 contains 15 residues. The germline V gene encodes CDR1 SNHLY and CDR2 FYNNEI. After removal of 4 bases from V and 2 bases from J, the junction contained 2 bases not matched to a gene.

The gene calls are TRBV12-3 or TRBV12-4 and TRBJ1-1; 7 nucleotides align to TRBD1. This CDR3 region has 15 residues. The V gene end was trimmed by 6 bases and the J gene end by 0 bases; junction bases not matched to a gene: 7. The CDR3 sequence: CASRPGQLLNTEAFF. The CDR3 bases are TGTGCCAGCAGACCGGGACAGCTACTGAACACTGAAGCTTTCTTT.

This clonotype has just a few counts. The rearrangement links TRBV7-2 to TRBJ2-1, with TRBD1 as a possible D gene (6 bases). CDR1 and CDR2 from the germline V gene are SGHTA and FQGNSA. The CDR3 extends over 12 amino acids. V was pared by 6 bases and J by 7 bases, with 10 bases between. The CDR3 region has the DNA TGTGCCAGCAGGTTCAGGGGAAATGAGCAGTTCTTC. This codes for CASRFRGNEQFF.

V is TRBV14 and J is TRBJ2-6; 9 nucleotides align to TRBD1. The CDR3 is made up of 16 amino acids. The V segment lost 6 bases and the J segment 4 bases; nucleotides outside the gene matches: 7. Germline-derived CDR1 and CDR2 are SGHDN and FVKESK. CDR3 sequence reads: CASSFHRGQGANVLTF. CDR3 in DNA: TGTGCCAGCAGTTTCCACAGGGGGCAGGGGGCCAACGTCCTGACTTTC.

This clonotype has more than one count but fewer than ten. The CDR3 DNA reads as TGTGCCAGCAGCTTAGTCGACGGGGCCCAGCATTTT. Translation: CASSLVDGAQHF. The V and J genes are TRBV7-6 and TRBJ1-5; D uncertain. The CDR3 is 12 amino acids. Trimming took off 1 base at V and 11 bases at J, with 9 bases between the two ends. CDR1 and CDR2 (germline): SGHVS, FNYEAQ.

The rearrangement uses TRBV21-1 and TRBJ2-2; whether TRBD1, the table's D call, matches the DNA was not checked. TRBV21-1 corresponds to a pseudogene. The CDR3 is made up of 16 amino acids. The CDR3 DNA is TGTGCCAGCAGGAGAGACAGCCGGGCAGAGCCCGGGGAGCTGTTTTTT. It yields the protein CASRRDSRAEPGELFF.

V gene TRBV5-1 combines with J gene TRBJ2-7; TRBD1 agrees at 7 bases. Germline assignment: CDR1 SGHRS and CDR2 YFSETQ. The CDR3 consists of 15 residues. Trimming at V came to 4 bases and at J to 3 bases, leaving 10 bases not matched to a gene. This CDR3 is CASSISGTANYEQYF. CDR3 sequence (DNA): TGCGCCAGCAGCATTTCCGGGACAGCAAACTACGAGCAGTACTTC.

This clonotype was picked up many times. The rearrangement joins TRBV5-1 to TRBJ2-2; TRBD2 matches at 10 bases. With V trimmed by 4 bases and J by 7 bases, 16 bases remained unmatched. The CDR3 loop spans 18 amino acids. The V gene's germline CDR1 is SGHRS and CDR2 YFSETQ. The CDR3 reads CASSLLPGAGGPIGELFF. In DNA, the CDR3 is TGCGCCAGCAGCCTACTCCCCGGAGCGGGGGGGCCGATCGGGGAGCTGTTTTTT.

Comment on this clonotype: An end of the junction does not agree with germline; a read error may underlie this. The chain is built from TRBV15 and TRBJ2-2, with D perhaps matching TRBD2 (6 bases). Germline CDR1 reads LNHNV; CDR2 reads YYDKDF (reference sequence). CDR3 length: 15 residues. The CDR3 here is CATSRPSEPTGELLF. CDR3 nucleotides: TGTGCCACCAGCAGGCCTAGCGAACCAACCGGGGAGCTGTTGTTT. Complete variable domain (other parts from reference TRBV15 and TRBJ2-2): DAMVIQNPRYQVTQFGKPVTLSCSQTLNHNVMYWYQQKSSQAPKLLFHYYDKDFNNEADTPDNFQSRRPNTSFCFLDIRSPGLGDTAMYLCATSRPSEPTGELLFGEGSRLTVL.

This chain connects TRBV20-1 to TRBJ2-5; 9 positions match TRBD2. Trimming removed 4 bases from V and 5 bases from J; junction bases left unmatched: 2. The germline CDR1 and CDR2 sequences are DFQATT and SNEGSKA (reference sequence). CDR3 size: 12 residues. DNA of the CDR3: TGCAGTGCTATAGCGGGGGTGGAGACCCAGTACTTC. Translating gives CSAIAGVETQYF.

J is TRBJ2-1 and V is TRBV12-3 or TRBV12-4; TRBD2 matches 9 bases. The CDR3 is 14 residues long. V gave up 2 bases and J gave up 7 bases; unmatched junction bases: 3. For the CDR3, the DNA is TGTGCCAGCAGTTTATGGACTAGCGTGAATGAGCAGTTCTTC. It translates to CASSLWTSVNEQFF.